The 15 T cell receptor beta chains listed next were all sequenced from one sample in a study of OX40 agonist ivuxolimab in advanced cancers. Using immunoSEQ multiplex PCR, the repertoire was profiled, and TCRdb retains in-frame clones only, with some absent. This sample carries approximately 81,000 clones, approximately 84% of them seen once, and the ten largest clones take roughly 4.9%. The input for sequencing was CD4+ or CD8+ T cells sorted from blood, taken in a trial of the OX40 agonist ivuxolimab. The receptors shown here come from an adult with an advanced solid tumor such as melanoma, head and neck, liver or kidney cancer.

The V and J genes are TRBV7-3 and TRBJ1-1; D may be TRBD1 (6 bases). Germline V gene lookup returns CDR1 SGHTA and CDR2 FQGTGA. This CDR3 is 14 amino acids long. Deletions cut 5 bases from V and 7 bases from J, with 17 bases between. The CDR3 protein is CASSVQGGSREAFF. The CDR3 DNA follows: TGTGCCAGCAGCGTCCAAGGGGGTTCTCGTGAAGCTTTCTTT.

V gene TRBV7-8 combines with J gene TRBJ2-7; no clear D gene. The CDR3 length is 14 residues. V lost 1 base, J lost 0 bases, and 7 bases lay in between. Germline V gene sequence: CDR1 SGHVS, CDR2 FQNEAQ. CDR3 nucleotide sequence: TGTGCCAGCAGCTTAGTGGTCGACTCCTACGAGCAGTACTTC. Its protein is CASSLVVDSYEQYF.

The chain combines TRBV11-1 with TRBJ2-6, with D perhaps matching TRBD1 (6 bases). CDR3 length equals 16 residues. The V gene lost 3 bases and the J gene lost 0 bases, with 9 bases spanning the gap. CDR1 is SGHAT and CDR2 is FQDESV in the germline V gene (reference sequence). The CDR3 here is CASSLGHYSGANVLTF. CDR3 bases: TGTGCCAGCAGCTTGGGACATTACTCTGGGGCCAACGTCCTGACTTTC. The full variable domain, with the rest looked up from reference TRBV11-1 and TRBJ2-6, is EAEVAQSPRYKITEKSQAVAFWCDPISGHATLYWYRQILGQGPELLVQFQDESVVDDSQLPKDRFSAERLKGVDSTLKIQPAELGDSAMYLCASSLGHYSGANVLTFGAGSRLTVL.

The chain is built from TRBV29-1 and TRBJ2-1; D gene uncertain. This CDR3 is built from 15 residues. V was cut by 6 bases and J by 4 bases, with 19 bases left in between. From germline, CDR1 is SQVTM and CDR2 ANQGSEA. In DNA, the CDR3 is TGCAGCGTAGTTCCCCAAATGGAATCTTACAATGAGCAGTTCTTC. This codes for CSVVPQMESYNEQFF.

V and J are TRBV30 and TRBJ1-2; D uncertain. V lost 0 bases and J lost 2, with 13 bases in between. The CDR3 runs 15 residues. Per germline, CDR1 GTSNPN and CDR2 SVGIG (reference sequence). CDR3: CAWSVRSAGNYGYTF. The CDR3 DNA reads as TGTGCCTGGAGTGTACGCAGCGCCGGGAACTATGGCTACACCTTC.

This chain joins TRBV5-1 and TRBJ2-7; the D gene is possibly TRBD2 (6 bases). Trimming took 0 bases from V and 0 from J, leaving 13 bases between them. This CDR3 has 16 amino acids. The germline gives CDR1 SGHRS, CDR2 YFSETQ. This chain's CDR3 is CASSLEVGSLSYEQYF. Here the CDR3 DNA reads TGCGCCAGCAGCTTGGAGGTCGGGAGCCTCTCCTACGAGCAGTACTTC.

This clone has a single count. The genes are TRBV5-1 and TRBJ2-6; D uncertain. This CDR3 is 16 amino acids long. Germline V gene lookup returns CDR1 SGHRS and CDR2 YFSETQ. Trimming cost V 2 bases and J 0 bases, with 9 bases left between them. The CDR3 spells CASSLKAGSGANVLTF. CDR3 sequence (DNA): TGCGCCAGCAGCTTAAAGGCCGGCTCTGGGGCCAACGTCCTGACTTTC. The whole variable domain, filled in from reference TRBV5-1 and TRBJ2-6, reads KAGVTQTPRYLIKTRGQQVTLSCSPISGHRSVSWYQQTPGQGLQFLFEYFSETQRNKGNFPGRFSGRQFSNSRSEMNVSTLELGDSALYLCASSLKAGSGANVLTFGAGSRLTVL.

This chain uses TRBV7-2 with TRBJ1-1; D call uncertain. The germline gives CDR1 SGHTA, CDR2 FQGNSA. Trimming took off 0 bases at V and 7 bases at J, with 12 bases between the two ends. CDR3 length: 14 residues. CDR3 sequence reads: CASSLARLTDEAFF. The CDR3 nucleotides read TGTGCCAGCAGCTTAGCGCGGCTTACAGATGAAGCTTTCTTT. Full variable domain (remainder filled in from reference TRBV7-2 and TRBJ1-1): GAGVSQSPSNKVTEKGKDVELRCDPISGHTALYWYRQSLGQGLEFLIYFQGNSAPDKSGLPSDRFSAERTGGSVSTLTIQRTQQEDSAVYLCASSLARLTDEAFFGQGTRLTVV.

V gene TRBV12-5 combines with J gene TRBJ2-3, with D perhaps TRBD1 (5 bases). The germline CDR1 and CDR2 sequences are LGHNT and FRNRAP. The CDR3 sequence is 14 residues long. Between the trimmed V and J ends, which lost 5 bases and 2 bases, there was a span of 11 bases. CDR3 sequence: CASGNPTDTDTQYF. Here the CDR3 DNA reads TGTGCTAGTGGTAACCCGACAGACACAGATACGCAGTATTTT.

The chain has TRBV11-2 and TRBJ1-2; D perhaps matches TRBD1 (5 bases). Deletions cut 1 base from V and 4 bases from J, with 13 bases between. The CDR3 spans 15 residues. Germline CDR1 reads SGHAT; CDR2 reads FQNNGV. The CDR3 nucleotides are TGTGCCAGCAGCTTAGCCCCAGGGTCTGGCTATGGCTACACCTTC. Protein product: CASSLAPGSGYGYTF.

A remark on this clone: A far more abundant clone sits one base away, making this likely a read error. The genes are TRBV4-2 and TRBJ1-5, with 10 bases aligning to TRBD1. J gave up 3 bases and V 4 bases, and 9 bases lay outside the gene matches. In germline, CDR1 is LGHNA, CDR2 YNFKEQ. This CDR3 is built from 17 residues. CDR3 bases: TGTGCCAGCAGCCTTAGCGAGACAGGGGGCCTCAATCAGCCCCAGCATTTT. Protein: CASSLSETGGLNQPQHF.

V is TRBV9 and J is TRBJ1-3; D call uncertain. The CDR3 extends over 14 amino acids. The germline gives CDR1 SGDLS, CDR2 YYNGEE. V lost 4 bases and J 3 bases, leaving 11 bases between the germline ends. The CDR3 loop is CASSPVIFGNTIYF. The CDR3 coding sequence is TGTGCCAGCAGCCCTGTAATCTTTGGAAACACCATATATTTT.

The rearrangement links TRBV6-5 to TRBJ1-2; TRBD1 is a possible D gene (5 bases). Germline V gene data show CDR1 as MNHEY and CDR2 as SVGAGI. CDR3 length equals 14 residues. The ends were cut back, 2 bases at V and 2 bases at J, with 9 bases in the middle. CDR3 loop: CASSYDSYNYGYTF. The CDR3 bases are TGTGCCAGCAGTTACGACAGCTACAACTATGGCTACACCTTC.

The chain joins TRBV7-8 to TRBJ2-4, with a weak D call TRBD1 (6 bases). The CDR3 consists of 18 residues. Germline CDR1 reads SGHVS; CDR2 reads FQNEAQ. V gave up 2 bases and J gave up 9 bases, with 26 bases separating them. The CDR3 is CASSLQPGRGVVKGIQYF. DNA of the CDR3: TGTGCCAGCAGCTTACAGCCTGGCAGGGGAGTAGTCAAAGGCATTCAGTACTTC. Complete variable domain (other parts from reference TRBV7-8 and TRBJ2-4): GAGVSQSPRYKVAKRGQDVALRCDPISGHVSLFWYQQALGQGPEFLTYFQNEAQLDKSGLPSDRFFAERPEGSVSTLKIQRTQQEDSAVYLCASSLQPGRGVVKGIQYFGAGTRLSVL.

V and J are TRBV6-5 and TRBJ1-1, with no clear D. The length of the CDR3 is 13 residues. The V and J ends lost 7 bases and 5 bases respectively, with 14 bases between them. Germline V lookup: CDR1 MNHEY, CDR2 SVGAGI. In nucleotides, the CDR3 is TGTGCCAGCACCGGTATTCAGGAAACTGAAGCTTTCTTT. The encoded protein is CASTGIQETEAFF.